A single sample gave rise to the 8 T cell receptor beta chains below, sequenced in a study of cytomegalovirus exposure and HLA in healthy donors. The PCR used 60 Vbeta and 13 Jbeta primers. Repertoires were generated with immunoSEQ multiplex PCR, while TCRdb's copy carries only in-frame clones and drops some. Here the sample spans 100,000 to 120,000 clones, more than 70% being singletons. Sequencing was carried out using PBMCs. The source is a man aged 30 to 45 in good health and CMV-seronegative.

The count of this clone is one. V and J are TRBV11-1 and TRBJ1-1; possibly TRBD1 for D (6 bases). The CDR3 is made up of 14 amino acids. V was trimmed by 0 bases and J by 5 bases, leaving 10 bases between them. Germline V CDR1 and CDR2: SGHAT, FQDESV (reference sequence). In nucleotides, the CDR3 is TGTGCCAGCAGCTTAGCGAGGGGGAGTACTGAAGCTTTCTTT. Protein: CASSLARGSTEAFF. The full variable domain, with the rest looked up from reference TRBV11-1 and TRBJ1-1, is EAEVAQSPRYKITEKSQAVAFWCDPISGHATLYWYRQILGQGPELLVQFQDESVVDDSQLPKDRFSAERLKGVDSTLKIQPAELGDSAMYLCASSLARGSTEAFFGQGTRLTVV.

This chain links TRBV5-1 with TRBJ2-2; 8 bases map to TRBD1. Germline CDR1 reads SGHRS; CDR2 reads YFSETQ. The CDR3 length is 16 residues. V lost 0 bases and J lost 6; bases outside the gene matches: 7. The DNA of the CDR3 is TGCGCCAGCAGCTTGGCCGGGAGACAGGGGTCCGGGGAGCTGTTTTTT. It is translated as CASSLAGRQGSGELFF. Looking up the rest from reference TRBV5-1 and TRBJ2-2 gives the full variable domain: KAGVTQTPRYLIKTRGQQVTLSCSPISGHRSVSWYQQTPGQGLQFLFEYFSETQRNKGNFPGRFSGRQFSNSRSEMNVSTLELGDSALYLCASSLAGRQGSGELFFGEGSRLTVL.

There are a few counts of this clone. The rearrangement uses TRBV6-1 and TRBJ1-1, with 9 bases lining up with TRBD1. CDR3 length: 14 amino acids. V shed 2 bases and J 5 bases; nucleotides not matched to a gene: 3. Per the germline V gene, CDR1 is MNHNS and CDR2 is SASEGT. The CDR3 protein is CASSERDRVTEAFF. CDR3 DNA sequence: TGTGCCAGCAGTGAACGGGACAGGGTTACTGAAGCTTTCTTT.

The chain recombines TRBV19 with TRBJ1-5; 10 positions match TRBD1. Per germline, CDR1 LNHDA and CDR2 SQIVND (reference sequence). The trim removed 6 bases at V and 2 bases at J, leaving 10 bases unmatched. This CDR3 is built from 17 residues. CDR3 loop: CASSPGQGDRGNQPQHF. For the CDR3, the DNA is TGTGCCAGTAGCCCAGGACAGGGGGATCGGGGCAATCAGCCCCAGCATTTT.

A few counts support this clone. The chain employs TRBV7-2 and TRBJ1-1; D might be TRBD1 (5 bases). The CDR3 has 13 residues. V lost 2 bases and J lost 8, with 12 bases in between. Germline V CDR1 and CDR2: SGHTA, FQGNSA. CDR3 sequence (DNA): TGTGCCAGCAGCTTAACGATCCGGGGGGAAGCTTTCTTT. Amino acid sequence: CASSLTIRGEAFF. Supplemented by reference TRBV7-2 and TRBJ1-1, the full variable domain reads GAGVSQSPSNKVTEKGKDVELRCDPISGHTALYWYRQSLGQGLEFLIYFQGNSAPDKSGLPSDRFSAERTGGSVSTLTIQRTQQEDSAVYLCASSLTIRGEAFFGQGTRLTVV.

V and J are TRBV7-6 and TRBJ2-1; D not resolved. CDR3 size: 13 residues. Germline V gives CDR1 SGHVS, CDR2 FNYEAQ. V was trimmed by 0 bases and J by 8 bases, leaving 8 bases between them. The CDR3 region is CASSLALEDEQFF. Written as DNA, the CDR3 is TGTGCCAGCAGCTTAGCTCTTGAGGATGAGCAGTTCTTC.

The rearrangement links TRBV28 to TRBJ1-4; TRBD1 matches at 7 bases. Germline V gene sequence: CDR1 MDHEN, CDR2 SYDVKM. This CDR3 is 14 amino acids long. V was pared by 8 bases and J by 5 bases, with 8 bases of the junction left unmatched. Written as DNA, the CDR3 is TGTGCCAGCGGCACCGCGGACAGGAATGAAAAACTGTTTTTT. Protein product: CASGTADRNEKLFF.

The rearrangement joins TRBV19 to TRBJ1-2; maybe TRBD1 (6 bases). Germline V gives CDR1 LNHDA, CDR2 SQIVND (reference sequence). Trimming removed 5 bases at V and 2 bases at J, with 18 bases between. The CDR3 runs 16 residues. The CDR3 reads CASSLPGLDSNYGYTF. The DNA of the CDR3 is TGTGCCAGTAGTCTCCCAGGGTTGGACAGCAACTATGGCTACACCTTC.